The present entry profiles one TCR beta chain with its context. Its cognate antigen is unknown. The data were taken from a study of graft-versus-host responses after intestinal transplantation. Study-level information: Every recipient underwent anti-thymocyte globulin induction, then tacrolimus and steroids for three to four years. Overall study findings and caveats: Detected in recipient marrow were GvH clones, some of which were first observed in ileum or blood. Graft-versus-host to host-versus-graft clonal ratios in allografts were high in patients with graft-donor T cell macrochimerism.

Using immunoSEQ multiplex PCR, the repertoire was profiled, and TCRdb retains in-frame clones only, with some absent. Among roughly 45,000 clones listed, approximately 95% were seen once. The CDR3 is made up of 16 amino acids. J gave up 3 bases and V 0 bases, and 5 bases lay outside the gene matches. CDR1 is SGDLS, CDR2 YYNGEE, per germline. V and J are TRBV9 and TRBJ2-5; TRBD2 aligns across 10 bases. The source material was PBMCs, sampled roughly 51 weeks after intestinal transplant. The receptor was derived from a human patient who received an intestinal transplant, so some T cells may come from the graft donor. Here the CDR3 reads CASSVGAGGPEETQYF. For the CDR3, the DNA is TGTGCCAGCAGCGTAGGAGCGGGAGGGCCGGAAGAGACCCAGTACTTC.